This TCR beta chain originates from a study of blood T cell repertoires in COVID-19. For the study at large: Spain, Italy and the United States supplied samples that represented acute and convalescent COVID-19.

Grouping used clinical history reported by participants in a survey and questionnaire. Two negative PCRs, clearance, or symptom resolution had been documented for recovered Cohort 3 donors. Method: immunoSEQ multiplex PCR; TCRdb's copy keeps in-frame clones and lacks some. Of about 220,000 clones listed, roughly 90% are singletons. V was trimmed by 0 bases and J by 9 bases, leaving 12 bases between them. The CDR3 length is 15 residues. The germline V gene has CDR1 LGHNA and CDR2 YSLEER. The rearrangement links TRBV4-3 to TRBJ1-6; D perhaps matches TRBD1 (5 bases). The TCR comes from a woman in her thirties who had recovered from COVID-19. The sample was PBMCs or T cells enriched from blood (not recorded which). CDR3 loop: CASSQDQGGGSPLHF. In DNA, the CDR3 is TGCGCCAGCAGCCAAGATCAGGGAGGTGGTTCACCCCTCCACTTT.